This T cell receptor beta chain originates from a study of T cells in Graves' hyperthyroidism and ophthalmopathy. RNA transcripts were the template for amplifying TCR beta CDR3 regions. The HTBI set primed first-round TCR CDR3 RT-PCR. Each CDR3 protein is one row after TCRdb ran MiXCR on the multiplex PCR reads. The table records around 300,000 distinct CDR3 sequences, 11% to 15% of them present only once. The CDR3 is 17 amino acids. The germline gives CDR1 SGHAT, CDR2 FQNNGV. V gave up 0 bases and J gave up 3 bases; unmatched junction bases: 11. The sample holds many counts of this clonotype. This clonotype was sampled from a woman in her twenties or thirties with Graves' hyperthyroidism. Sequenced sample: blood. The rearrangement uses TRBV11-2 and TRBJ2-7; 7 nucleotides align to TRBD2. This chain's CDR3 is CASSLEGGAGNRYEQYF. The DNA for the CDR3 is TGTGCCAGCAGCTTAGAGGGCGGAGCGGGAAACCGCTACGAGCAGTACTTC.